This T cell receptor (beta chain) emerged from a study of vaccination and CD4 T cells after COVID-19. Study-wide findings and caveats: Researchers report that 304 of 307 vaccine-specific clones in convalescent patients proved spike mono-reactive.

A word on this clonotype: The target antigen is unknown.

The CDR3 length is 13 residues. The V gene lost 4 bases and the J gene lost 4 bases, with 8 bases spanning the gap. In germline, CDR1 is SGHRS, CDR2 YFSETQ. Sequenced with the Oncomine TCR Beta short-read assay was DNA taken from cultured CD4+ T cells. Via MiXCR, TCRdb re-called the PCR reads, giving one row per CDR3 protein. The sample has tens of thousands of distinct CDR3 sequences; over 60% are singletons. Documented treatment: roughly 10-day PBMC culture with coronavirus spike peptide pools or control peptides (ViraFEST assay). The TCR comes from a human donor who received a COVID-19 vaccine. The chain has TRBV5-1 and TRBJ2-2; D is uncertain. The input for sequencing was CD4+ T cells from blood, cultured in vitro, taken after SARS-CoV-2 vaccination. CDR3 loop: CASSTVPTGELFF. CDR3 coding DNA: TGCGCCAGCAGCACCGTCCCCACCGGGGAGCTGTTTTTT.